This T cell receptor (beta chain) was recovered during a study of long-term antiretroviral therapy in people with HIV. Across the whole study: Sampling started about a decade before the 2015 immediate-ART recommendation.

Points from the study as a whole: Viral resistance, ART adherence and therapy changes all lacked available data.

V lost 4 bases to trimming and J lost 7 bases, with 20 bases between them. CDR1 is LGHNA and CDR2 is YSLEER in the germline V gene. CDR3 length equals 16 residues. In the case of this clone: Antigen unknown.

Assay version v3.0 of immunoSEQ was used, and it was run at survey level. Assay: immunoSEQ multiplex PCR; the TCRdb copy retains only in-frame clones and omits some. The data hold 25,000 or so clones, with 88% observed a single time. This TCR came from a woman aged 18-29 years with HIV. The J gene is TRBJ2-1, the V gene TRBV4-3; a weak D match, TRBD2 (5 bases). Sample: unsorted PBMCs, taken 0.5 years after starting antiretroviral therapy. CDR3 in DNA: TGCGCCAGCAGCCGCCGAGGGTTAGCGCCCAGGAATGAGCAGTTCTTC. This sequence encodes CASSRRGLAPRNEQFF.